The 18 T cell receptor beta chains below come from one sample, sequenced in a study of OX40 agonist ivuxolimab in advanced cancers. Profiling relied on immunoSEQ multiplex PCR, and the TCRdb table lists in-frame clones only, not all of them. The sample holds just over 90,000 clones, around nine tenths seen once. The sample in question was CD4+ or CD8+ T cells sorted from blood, obtained in a trial of the OX40 agonist ivuxolimab. These receptors all come from an adult with an advanced solid tumor such as melanoma, head and neck, liver or kidney cancer.

This rearrangement joins TRBV2 to TRBJ2-7; weak D call: TRBD1 (5 bases). V shed 2 bases and J shed 9 bases, with 8 bases lying between them. CDR3 length: 11 amino acids. The germline gives CDR1 SNHLY, CDR2 FYNNEI. The CDR3 region is CASSERGRQYF. The CDR3 nucleotides are TGTGCCAGCAGTGAAAGGGGTCGGCAGTACTTC.

This clone appeared a single time. The chain is built from TRBV7-8 and TRBJ2-3, with TRBD1 matching over 7 bases. The V gene's germline CDR1 is SGHVS and CDR2 FQNEAQ. CDR3 length: 12 amino acids. V was clipped by 5 bases and J by 10 bases; unmatched bases: 6. The CDR3: CASSHRQGPQYF. In DNA form, the CDR3 reads TGTGCCAGCAGCCATAGACAGGGTCCGCAGTATTTT.

This chain links TRBV10-2 with TRBJ1-6; D uncertain. CDR1 is WSHSY and CDR2 is SAAADI in the germline V gene. The CDR3 runs to 13 residues. Trimming removed 0 bases at V and 7 bases at J, with 4 bases between. The CDR3 coding sequence is TGCGCCAGCAGTGAGTCTGAGAATTCACCCCTCCACTTT. Its translation: CASSESENSPLHF.

This clone was observed a handful of times. This chain uses TRBV28 with TRBJ1-2; no definite D call. V lost 5 bases and J lost 3, with 16 bases in between. Germline CDR1 MDHEN, CDR2 SYDVKM. The CDR3 spans 15 residues. The CDR3 sequence: CASSPPATTYYGYTF. The CDR3 DNA is TGTGCCAGCAGTCCCCCAGCTACTACGTACTATGGCTACACCTTC.

The rearrangement joins TRBV18 to TRBJ1-3; 8 nucleotides line up with TRBD1. The CDR3 runs to 17 residues. V dropped 6 bases and J dropped 0; count of bases not matched to a gene: 10. Germline values: CDR1 KGHSH, CDR2 LQKENI. CDR3 sequence (DNA): TGTGCCAGCTCTTTTTCGACAGGGGAGAGCTCTGGAAACACCATATATTTT. Protein: CASSFSTGESSGNTIYF.

The rearrangement uses TRBV7-2 and TRBJ1-1, with a tentative D call TRBD1 (6 bases). V lost 1 base, J lost 11 bases, and 17 bases lay in between. The CDR3 covers 14 residues. CDR1 SGHTA and CDR2 FQGNSA come from the germline V gene. The CDR3 loop reads CASSLDSGPGAAFF. The CDR3 bases are TGTGCCAGCAGCTTAGATTCAGGGCCAGGGGCGGCTTTCTTT.

The rearrangement links TRBV19 to TRBJ1-5; a weak D match, TRBD1 (6 bases). This CDR3 contains 14 residues. The V end lost 7 bases, the J end lost 4 bases, and 14 bases lay between the germline ends. Germline V gene data show CDR1 as LNHDA and CDR2 as SQIVND (reference sequence). CDR3 in DNA: TGTGCCAGTACCACCGGACAGTGGAATCAGCCCCAGCATTTT. The encoded protein is CASTTGQWNQPQHF.

The rearrangement links TRBV5-1 to TRBJ2-3; D is unresolved. Germline-derived CDR1 and CDR2 are SGHRS and YFSETQ. The CDR3 covers 12 residues. V gave up 4 bases and J gave up 3 bases, with 6 bases separating them. The CDR3 here is CASSVQTDTQYF. CDR3 bases: TGCGCCAGCAGCGTACAGACAGATACGCAGTATTTT. The full variable domain, completed using reference TRBV5-1 and TRBJ2-3, is KAGVTQTPRYLIKTRGQQVTLSCSPISGHRSVSWYQQTPGQGLQFLFEYFSETQRNKGNFPGRFSGRQFSNSRSEMNVSTLELGDSALYLCASSVQTDTQYFGPGTRLTVL.

The CDR3 bases are TGCGCCAGCAGCTCCCAAGCTGGGAACACTGAAGCTTTCTTT. Encoded protein: CASSSQAGNTEAFF. The genes are TRBV5-1 and TRBJ1-1, with D unresolved. CDR3 length: 14 residues. CDR1 and CDR2 (germline): SGHRS, YFSETQ. Trimming took off 3 bases at V and 1 base at J, with 10 bases between the two ends.

This rearrangement joins TRBV10-3 to TRBJ2-1; weak D call: TRBD2 (6 bases). CDR1 and CDR2 from the germline V gene are ENHRY and SYGVKD. V dropped 2 bases and J dropped 3 bases, with 8 bases sitting between them. The CDR3 length is 14 residues. The CDR3 region is CAISEAGNYNEQFF. CDR3 nucleotide sequence: TGTGCCATCAGTGAGGCGGGAAACTACAATGAGCAGTTCTTC.

This chain links TRBV7-6 with TRBJ1-4; D unclear. V gave up 0 bases and J gave up 5 bases, with 7 bases separating them. Germline lookup yields CDR1 SGHVS and CDR2 FNYEAQ. The CDR3 runs 14 residues. CDR3 loop: CASSLAGRNEKLFF. The CDR3 nucleotides read TGTGCCAGCAGCTTAGCCGGCCGGAATGAAAAACTGTTTTTT.

The V gene is TRBV30, the J gene TRBJ1-6; no reliable D call. Germline V gene data show CDR1 as GTSNPN and CDR2 as SVGIG (reference sequence). V was pared by 4 bases and J by 0 bases, with 7 bases between. The CDR3 is 14 amino acids. CDR3 DNA sequence: TGTGCCTGGACATTGAGCTCCTATAATTCACCCCTCCACTTT. Protein product: CAWTLSSYNSPLHF.

The chain links TRBV19 to TRBJ2-3, with 9 positions matching TRBD1. Germline trimming cut 5 bases from V and 0 bases from J; bases unmatched to any gene: 6. The CDR3 is 16 amino acids. Germline V gives CDR1 LNHDA, CDR2 SQIVND (reference sequence). The CDR3 DNA sequence: TGTGCCAGTAGTTCTAACGGACAGGGGAGCACAGATACGCAGTATTTT. Translation gives CASSSNGQGSTDTQYF.

The genes are TRBV27 and TRBJ2-7; TRBD2 matches at 16 bases. The CDR3 spans 19 residues. The germline CDR1 and CDR2 sequences are MNHEY and SMNVEV (reference sequence). V dropped 4 bases and J dropped 4; count of bases not matched to a gene: 13. The DNA of the CDR3 is TGTGCCAGCAGTTACTCCGGGACTAGCGGGAGGGCCAATGTATACGAGCAGTACTTC. Translation: CASSYSGTSGRANVYEQYF.

This chain connects TRBV20-1 to TRBJ1-2, with D unclear. The CDR3 contains 8 residues. Germline lookup yields CDR1 DFQATT and CDR2 SNEGSKA (reference sequence). CDR3: CRMGGYTF. Written as DNA, the CDR3 is TGCAGGATGGGCGGCTACACCTTC.

The V call is TRBV10-1, the J call TRBJ1-2; D gene ambiguous. This CDR3 spans 13 amino acids. The germline CDR1 and CDR2 sequences are WNHNN and SYGVQD (reference sequence). Trimming took off 10 bases at V and 2 bases at J, with 14 bases between the two ends. CDR3 region: CATPGRTNYGYTF. DNA for the CDR3: TGCGCCACTCCGGGGAGAACGAACTATGGCTACACCTTC.

The chain joins TRBV19 to TRBJ2-1; 9 positions agree with TRBD2. CDR3 size: 17 residues. Germline V lookup: CDR1 LNHDA, CDR2 SQIVND (reference sequence). The V gene end was trimmed by 6 bases and the J gene end by 4 bases; junction bases not matched to a gene: 13. CDR3 amino acids: CASRNGLARKGYNEQFF. In DNA, the CDR3 is TGTGCCAGTAGAAACGGACTAGCGCGAAAGGGGTACAATGAGCAGTTCTTC.

This chain links TRBV4-3 with TRBJ2-3; D gene unclear. CDR1 and CDR2 from the germline V gene are LGHNA and YSLEER. V was shortened by 0 bases and J by 1 base, with 5 bases between the two germline ends. CDR3 length: 14 residues. The CDR3, as DNA: TGCGCCAGCAGCCAAGATAGTGGCACAGATACGCAGTATTTT. Protein product: CASSQDSGTDTQYF.